The present entry profiles one TCR beta chain with its context. Extraction of RNA preceded its reverse transcription into cDNA, which served as the sequencing template. Libraries were prepared by immunoSEQ multiplex PCR; TCRdb keeps only in-frame clonotypes and omits some of them. The sample carries tens of thousands of clones, 60% to 70% recorded once. The CDR3 totals 11 residues. Germline CDR1 reads SGHTA; CDR2 reads FQGNSA. Germline trimming cut 5 bases from V and 16 bases from J; bases unmatched to any gene: 7. In the case of 5 or 6 patients, the CD4+ cells were sorted into CD25+CD127- cells. This sample is part of a study of CD8+ T cells in alopecia areata.

The clonotype originates from a human donor with alopecia areata. The source material was CD4+ Tregs sorted from blood. V usage is TRBV7-2 and J usage is TRBJ2-1, with TRBD1 matching 8 bases. The CDR3 is CASSQDRAPFF. CDR3 nucleotide sequence: TGTGCCAGCAGCCAGGACAGGGCTCCTTTCTTC.